This TCR beta chain is from a study of memory CD4+ T cells and cytomegalovirus serostatus. Study background: Healthy Belgian adult donors included about 10 CMV-positive and 24 CMV-negative people.

Between the trimmed V and J ends, which lost 4 bases and 8 bases, there was a span of 14 bases. Germline loops: CDR1 SGHTA, CDR2 FQGTGA. This CDR3 contains 13 residues. The sort gate was single viable CD3+CD4+CD8-CD45RO+ cells for memory CD4+ T cells. Original methodology: Out-of-frame sequences were removed, leaving 2 million to 2.5 million distinct TCRbeta sequences. Here immunoSEQ multiplex PCR was the method, and the copy in TCRdb shows in-frame clones only, minus some. That table supplies the V and J calls and clone size; D and trimming were determined from the DNA. The table lists 45,000 to 50,000 clones, more than 60% of them singletons, with under 0.7% in the top ten.

The V call is TRBV7-3, the J call TRBJ1-2, with D uncertain. The sequenced sample consisted of memory CD4+ T cells from blood. The TCR originated in an adult in good health and CMV-seronegative. The CDR3 DNA follows: TGTGCCAGCAGCTCACCGGTCCGAGCAGGCTACACCTTC. Protein sequence: CASSSPVRAGYTF.